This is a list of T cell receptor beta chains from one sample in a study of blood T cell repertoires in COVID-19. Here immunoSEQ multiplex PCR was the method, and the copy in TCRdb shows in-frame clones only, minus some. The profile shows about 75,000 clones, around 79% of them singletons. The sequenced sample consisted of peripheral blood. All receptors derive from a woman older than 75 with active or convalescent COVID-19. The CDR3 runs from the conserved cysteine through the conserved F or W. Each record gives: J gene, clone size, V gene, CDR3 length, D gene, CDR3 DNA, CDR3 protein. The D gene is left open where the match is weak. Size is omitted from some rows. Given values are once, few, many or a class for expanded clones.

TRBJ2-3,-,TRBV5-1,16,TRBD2,TGCGCCAGCAGATTAAGTCTAGCGGGAGTAACAGATACGCAGTATTTT,CASRLSLAGVTDTQYF
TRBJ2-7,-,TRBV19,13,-,TGTGCCAGTAGTATAAATCTCTCCTACGAGCAGTACTTC,CASSINLSYEQYF
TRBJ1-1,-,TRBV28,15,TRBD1,TGTGCCAGCAGTTTTTTGGGGACAGGGGGACCTGAAGCTTTCTTT,CASSFLGTGGPEAFF
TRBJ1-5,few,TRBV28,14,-,TGTGCCAGCAGTTTATACGGGGTGAATCAGCCCCAGCATTTT,CASSLYGVNQPQHF
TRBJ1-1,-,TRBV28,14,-,TGTGCCAGCAGAAATGGGGACATTTTCTCTGAAGCTTTCTTT,CASRNGDIFSEAFF
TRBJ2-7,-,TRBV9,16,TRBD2,TGTGCCAGCAGCTTCCAGTCATCTAGCGGCGTGTACGAGCAGTACTTC,CASSFQSSSGVYEQYF
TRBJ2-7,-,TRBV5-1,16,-,TGCGCCAGCAGCCCAGAGGGAATAGTGGCGCTACGCGAGCAGTACTTC,CASSPEGIVALREQYF
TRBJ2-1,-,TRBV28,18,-,TGTGCCAGCAGTGGGAGAGAGACTGGGCTCAGGTTGGGGAATGAGCAGTTCTTC,CASSGRETGLRLGNEQFF
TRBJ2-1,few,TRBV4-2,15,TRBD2,TGTGCCAGCACCAAGCGGGAGGAAGTTTACAATGAGCAGTTCTTC,CASTKREEVYNEQFF
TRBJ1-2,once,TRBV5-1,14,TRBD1,TGCGCCAGCAGCTTGGGACAGGGGGCCTATGGCTACACCTTC,CASSLGQGAYGYTF
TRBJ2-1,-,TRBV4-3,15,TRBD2,TGCGCCAGCAGCCAAGACTCGGGTGCCGGGAGGGAGCAGTTCTTC,CASSQDSGAGREQFF
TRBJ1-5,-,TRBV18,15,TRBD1,TGTGCCAGCTCACCTGGGGACAGTTTTAATCAGCCCCAGCATTTT,CASSPGDSFNQPQHF
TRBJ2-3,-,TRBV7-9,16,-,TGTGCCAGCAGCTTTAACGTTTATCCGGGCACAGATACGCAGTATTTT,CASSFNVYPGTDTQYF
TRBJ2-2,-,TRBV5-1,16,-,TGCGCCAGCAGCTTGGGCGCGGGGACGAACACCGGGGAGCTGTTTTTT,CASSLGAGTNTGELFF
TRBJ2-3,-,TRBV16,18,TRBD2,TGTGCCAGCAGCCAGAATCCTACTAGCGGGAGGGCCGCAGATACGCAGTATTTT,CASSQNPTSGRAADTQYF
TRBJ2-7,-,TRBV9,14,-,TGTGCCAGCAGCGCCGGGGGACCGACTTACGAGCAGTACTTC,CASSAGGPTYEQYF
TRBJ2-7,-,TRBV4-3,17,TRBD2,TGCGCCAGCAGCCAAGAGGGAGCGGGGGCCGACTCCTACGAGCAGTACTTC,CASSQEGAGADSYEQYF
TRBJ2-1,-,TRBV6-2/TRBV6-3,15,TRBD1,TGTGCCAGCAGTTACGATGGACAGGGGGCTAATGAGCAGTTCTTC,CASSYDGQGANEQFF
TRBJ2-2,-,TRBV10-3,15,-,TGTGCCATCAGTGAGTCGTGGGAGAGCACCGGGGAGCTGTTTTTT,CAISESWESTGELFF
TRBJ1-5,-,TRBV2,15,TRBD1,TGTGCCAGCAGCGGAAGTGGACAGGGGGGTCAGCCCCAGCATTTT,CASSGSGQGGQPQHF
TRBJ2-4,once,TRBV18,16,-,TGTGCCAGCTCACCATCTGTGGCCTTTACCAAAAACATTCAGTACTTC,CASSPSVAFTKNIQYF
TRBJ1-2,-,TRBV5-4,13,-,TGTGCCAGCAGCCAGAAAACTAACTATGGCTACACCTTC,CASSQKTNYGYTF
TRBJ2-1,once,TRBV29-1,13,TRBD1,TGCAGCGTTTGGACAGGGCCTTACAATGAGCAGTTCTTC,CSVWTGPYNEQFF
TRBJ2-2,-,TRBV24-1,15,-,TGTGCCACCAGTTTGGACAGCTCGAACACCGGGGAGCTGTTTTTT,CATSLDSSNTGELFF
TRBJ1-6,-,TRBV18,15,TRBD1,TGTGCCAGCGCGGGGACAGGGGACTATAATTCACCCCTCCACTTT,CASAGTGDYNSPLHF
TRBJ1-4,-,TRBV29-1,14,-,TGCAGCGCCCTAGTGCCGTTAACTAATGAAAAACTGTTTTTT,CSALVPLTNEKLFF
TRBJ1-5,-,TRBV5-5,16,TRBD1,TGTGCCAGCAGCTTTGGTCCGACAGGGAGCAATCAGCCCCAGCATTTT,CASSFGPTGSNQPQHF
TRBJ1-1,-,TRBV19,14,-,TGTGCCAGTAGTTCAGGGCGATTAGTCACTGAAGCTTTCTTT,CASSSGRLVTEAFF
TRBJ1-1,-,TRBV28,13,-,TGTGCCAGCAGCCTAGACGGGTACACTGAAGCTTTCTTT,CASSLDGYTEAFF
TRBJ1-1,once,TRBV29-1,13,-,TGCAGCGTTGATTCGGCAGGGCGCACTGAAGCTTTCTTT,CSVDSAGRTEAFF
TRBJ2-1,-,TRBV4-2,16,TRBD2,TGTGCCAGCAGCACCTCCGGACTAGCGGGATCCAATGAGCAGTTCTTC,CASSTSGLAGSNEQFF
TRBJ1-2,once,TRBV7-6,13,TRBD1,TGTGCCAGCAGCTTCGGACAGGGTGCCGGCTACACCTTC,CASSFGQGAGYTF
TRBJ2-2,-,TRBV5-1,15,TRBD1,TGCGCCAGCAGCTGGACGGGACAGGGACCCGGGGAGCTGTTTTTT,CASSWTGQGPGELFF
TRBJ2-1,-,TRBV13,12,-,TGTGCCAGCAGCCCTAACCCTAAGGAGCAGTTCTTC,CASSPNPKEQFF
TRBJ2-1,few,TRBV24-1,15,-,TGTGCCACCAGTGATCCTAGGACTACTAACAATGAGCAGTTCTTC,CATSDPRTTNNEQFF
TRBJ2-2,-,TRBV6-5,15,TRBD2,TGTGCCAGCAAATCGAGCGGGGGGGCCGCCGGGGAGCTGTTTTTT,CASKSSGGAAGELFF
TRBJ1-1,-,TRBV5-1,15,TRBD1,TGCGCCAGCAGCGAGGACAGGTTGATGAACACTGAAGCTTTCTTT,CASSEDRLMNTEAFF
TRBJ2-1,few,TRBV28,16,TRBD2,TGTGCCAGCAGTCCCCTAGCGGGAGTAAGCTACAATGAGCAGTTCTTC,CASSPLAGVSYNEQFF
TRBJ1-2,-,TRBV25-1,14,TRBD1,TGTGCCAGCAGTAAGGGACAGGGGAACTATGGCTACACCTTC,CASSKGQGNYGYTF
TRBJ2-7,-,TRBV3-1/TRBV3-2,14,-,TGTGCCAGCAGCCAAGATACGACAGCCTACGAGCAGTACTTC,CASSQDTTAYEQYF
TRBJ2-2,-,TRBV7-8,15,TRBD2,TGTGCCAGCAGCTTATATCGACTAGCGGGGGGGCTCCTGTTTTTT,CASSLYRLAGGLLFF